This T cell receptor (beta chain) emerged from a study of T cells after yellow fever vaccination. As TCR cDNA was made by 5'RACE template switching, a universal primer site and UMIs were added. TCRdb re-called the 5' RACE reads through MiXCR, storing one row per CDR3 protein. The sample contains about 300,000 distinct CDR3 sequences, around 9.3% of which appear only once. In regard to this clonotype: What it binds is not known.

Study conclusions and caveats: Contaminants from the bulk population, in the form of abundant clonotypes, could be found in FACS-sorted repertoires. Peaking on day 5 versus 15, the secondary response was faster but weaker. A minor fraction of clonotypes spanned both CD4 and CD8 compartments.

Germline V gene sequence: CDR1 GTSNPN, CDR2 SVGIG (reference sequence). V gave up 6 bases and J gave up 4 bases; unmatched junction bases: 11. This CDR3 has 15 amino acids. The sequence came from a man between 18 and 35 years old who received the YFV17D yellow fever vaccine. Sequences were derived from CD4+ T cells sorted from PBMCs, sampled 5 days after the yellow fever booster vaccination. This chain joins TRBV30 and TRBJ2-3; 9 bases agree with TRBD1. The CDR3 here is CACSRRDRAADTQYF. For the CDR3, the DNA is TGTGCCTGTTCCCGCCGGGACAGGGCCGCAGATACGCAGTATTTT. The full variable domain, in which reference TRBV30 and TRBJ2-3 provide the parts outside the CDR3, is SQTIHQWPATLVQPVGSPLSLECTVEGTSNPNLYWYRQAAGRGLQLLFYSVGIGQISSEVPQNLSASRPQDRQFILSSKKLLLSDSGFYLCACSRRDRAADTQYFGPGTRLTVL.